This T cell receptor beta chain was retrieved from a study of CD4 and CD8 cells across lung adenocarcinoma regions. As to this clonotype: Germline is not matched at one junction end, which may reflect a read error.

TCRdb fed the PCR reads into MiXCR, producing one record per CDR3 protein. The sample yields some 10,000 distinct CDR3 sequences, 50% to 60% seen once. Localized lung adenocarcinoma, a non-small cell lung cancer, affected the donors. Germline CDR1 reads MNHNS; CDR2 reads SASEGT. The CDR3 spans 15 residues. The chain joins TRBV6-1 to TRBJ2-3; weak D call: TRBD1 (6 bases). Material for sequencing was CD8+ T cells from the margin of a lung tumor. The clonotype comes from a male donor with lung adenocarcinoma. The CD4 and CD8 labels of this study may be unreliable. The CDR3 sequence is CARGPGVGDTETQYF. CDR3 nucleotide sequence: TGTGCCAGGGGCCCAGGGGTTGGTGACACAGAGACGCAGTATTTT.